This TCR beta chain came from a study of T-cell memory formation after mild COVID-19. Study-wide points: What remained unconfirmed was the SARS-CoV-2 specificity of second-wave clones peaking on day 37. Day 15 to 85 contracting clones showed balanced CD4/CD8; later expanders leaned CD4+. Those CD4+ clones that contracted were mainly in CM and EM (CD8+ ones in EMRA).

With respect to this clonotype: Its specificity is unknown.

It was 5'RACE with constant-segment primers that produced the TCR alpha and TCR beta cDNA libraries, which carried sample barcodes and UMIs. TCRdb redid the calling of the 5' RACE reads with MiXCR, one entry per CDR3 protein. Here the sample spans around 450,000 distinct CDR3 sequences, over 15% being singletons. Germline CDR1 is SGHNT and CDR2 is YYREEE (reference sequence). The CDR3 is made up of 13 amino acids. Germline trimming cut 7 bases from V and 2 bases from J; bases unmatched to any gene: 4. The rearrangement joins TRBV5-4 to TRBJ2-7, with 9 bases that match TRBD2. Sequenced material: PBMCs or a T cell subset sorted from them (not recorded which). This clonotype was sampled from an adult woman who had mild COVID-19 (a few samples of this study predate the infection). Cell type and time point are not known. The chain's CDR3 is CASASGVTYEQYF. DNA for the CDR3: TGTGCCAGCGCTAGCGGGGTCACCTACGAGCAGTACTTC.